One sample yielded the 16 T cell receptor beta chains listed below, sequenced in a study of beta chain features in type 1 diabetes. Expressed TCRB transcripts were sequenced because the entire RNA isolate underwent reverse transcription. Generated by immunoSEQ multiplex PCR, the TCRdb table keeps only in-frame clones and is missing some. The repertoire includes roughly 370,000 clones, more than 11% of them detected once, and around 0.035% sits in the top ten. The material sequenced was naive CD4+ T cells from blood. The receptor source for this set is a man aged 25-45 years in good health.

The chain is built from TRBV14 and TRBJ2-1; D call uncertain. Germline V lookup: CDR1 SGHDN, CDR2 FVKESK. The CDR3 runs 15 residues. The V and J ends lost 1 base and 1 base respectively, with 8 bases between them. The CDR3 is CASSQGRSSYNEQFF. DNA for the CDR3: TGTGCCAGCAGCCAAGGTCGATCATCCTACAATGAGCAGTTCTTC. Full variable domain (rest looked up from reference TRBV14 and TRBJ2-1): EAGVTQFPSHSVIEKGQTVTLRCDPISGHDNLYWYRRVMGKEIKFLLHFVKESKQDESGMPNNRFLAERTGGTYSTLKVQPAELEDSGVYFCASSQGRSSYNEQFFGPGTRLTVL.

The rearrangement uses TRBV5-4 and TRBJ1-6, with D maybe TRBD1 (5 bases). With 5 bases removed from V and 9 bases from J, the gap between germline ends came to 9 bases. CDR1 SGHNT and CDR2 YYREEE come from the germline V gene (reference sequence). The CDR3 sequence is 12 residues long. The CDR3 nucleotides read TGTGCCAGCAGGCTGGGGGGTTCACCCCTCCACTTT. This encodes CASRLGGSPLHF.

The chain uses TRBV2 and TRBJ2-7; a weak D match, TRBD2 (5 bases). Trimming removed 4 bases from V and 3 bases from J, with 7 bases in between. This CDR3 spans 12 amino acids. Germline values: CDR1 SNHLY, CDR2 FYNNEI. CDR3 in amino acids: CASSAGLYEQYF. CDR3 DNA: TGTGCCAGCAGTGCAGGACTCTACGAGCAGTACTTC.

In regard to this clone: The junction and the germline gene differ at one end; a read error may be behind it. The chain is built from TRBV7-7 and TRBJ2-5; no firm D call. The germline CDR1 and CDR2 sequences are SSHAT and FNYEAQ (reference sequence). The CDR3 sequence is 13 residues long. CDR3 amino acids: CASSARHGETQYF. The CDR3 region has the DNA TGTGCTAGCAGCGCCAGGCATGGGGAGACCCAGTACTTC.

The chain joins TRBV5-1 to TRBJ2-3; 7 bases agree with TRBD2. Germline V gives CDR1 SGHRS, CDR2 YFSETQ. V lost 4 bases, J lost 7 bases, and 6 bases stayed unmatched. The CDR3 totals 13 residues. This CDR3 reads CASSPPGLNTQYF. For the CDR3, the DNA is TGCGCCAGCAGCCCACCGGGACTAAATACGCAGTATTTT.

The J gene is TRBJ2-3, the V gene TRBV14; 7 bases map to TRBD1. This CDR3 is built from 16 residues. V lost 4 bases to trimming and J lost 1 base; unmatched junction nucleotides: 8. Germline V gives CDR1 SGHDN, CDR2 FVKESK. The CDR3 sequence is CASSRSDRVRTDTQYF. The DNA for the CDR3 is TGTGCCAGCAGCCGTAGTGACAGGGTTCGCACAGATACGCAGTATTTT.

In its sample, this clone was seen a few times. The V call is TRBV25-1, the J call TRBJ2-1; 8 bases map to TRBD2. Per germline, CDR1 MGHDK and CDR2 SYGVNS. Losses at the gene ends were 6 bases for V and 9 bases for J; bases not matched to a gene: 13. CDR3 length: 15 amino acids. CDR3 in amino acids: CASSARAGVGTEQFF. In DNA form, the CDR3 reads TGTGCCAGCAGCGCCCGAGCGGGGGTTGGTACTGAGCAGTTCTTC.

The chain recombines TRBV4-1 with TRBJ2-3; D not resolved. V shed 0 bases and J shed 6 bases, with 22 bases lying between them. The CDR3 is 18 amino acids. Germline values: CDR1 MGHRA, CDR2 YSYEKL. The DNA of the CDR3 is TGCGCCAGCAGCCAAGATTCCCCCCCCGTAACGCCCGGGGATACGCAGTATTTT. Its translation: CASSQDSPPVTPGDTQYF.

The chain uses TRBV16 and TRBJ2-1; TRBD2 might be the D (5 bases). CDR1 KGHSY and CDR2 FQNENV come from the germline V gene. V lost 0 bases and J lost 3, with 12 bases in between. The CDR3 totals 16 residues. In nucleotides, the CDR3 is TGTGCCAGCAGCCAATCGGGAGAACTTGGCTACAATGAGCAGTTCTTC. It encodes CASSQSGELGYNEQFF. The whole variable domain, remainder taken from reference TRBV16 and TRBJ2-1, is GEEVAQTPKHLVRGEGQKAKLYCAPIKGHSYVFWYQQVLKNEFKFLISFQNENVFDETGMPKERFSAKCLPNSPCSLEIQATKLEDSAVYFCASSQSGELGYNEQFFGPGTRLTVL.

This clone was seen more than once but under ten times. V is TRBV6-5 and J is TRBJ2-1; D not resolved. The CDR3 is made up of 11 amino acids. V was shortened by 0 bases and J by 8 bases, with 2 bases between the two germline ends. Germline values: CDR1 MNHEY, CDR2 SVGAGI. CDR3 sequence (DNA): TGTGCCAGCAGTTACTCTCATGAGCAGTTCTTC. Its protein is CASSYSHEQFF.

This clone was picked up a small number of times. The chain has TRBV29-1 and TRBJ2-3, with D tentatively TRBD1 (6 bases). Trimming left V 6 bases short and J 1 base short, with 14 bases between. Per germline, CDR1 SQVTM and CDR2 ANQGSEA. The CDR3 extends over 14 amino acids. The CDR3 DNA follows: TGCAGCGTCCCTTACAGGGCGGGCACAGATACGCAGTATTTT. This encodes CSVPYRAGTDTQYF.

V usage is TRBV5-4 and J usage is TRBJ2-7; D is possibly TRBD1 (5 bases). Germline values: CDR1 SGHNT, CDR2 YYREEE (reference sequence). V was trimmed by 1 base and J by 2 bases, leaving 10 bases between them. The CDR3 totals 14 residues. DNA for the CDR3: TGTGCCAGCAGCTTGTACAGGAACCCCTACGAGCAGTACTTC. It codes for CASSLYRNPYEQYF.

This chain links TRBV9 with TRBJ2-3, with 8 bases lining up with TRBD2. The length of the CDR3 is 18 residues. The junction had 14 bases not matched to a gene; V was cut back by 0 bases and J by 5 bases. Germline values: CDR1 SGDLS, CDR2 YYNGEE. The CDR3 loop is CASSVGLRAGVSEDTQYF. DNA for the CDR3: TGTGCCAGCAGCGTAGGGCTTCGAGCGGGAGTTTCAGAAGATACGCAGTATTTT.

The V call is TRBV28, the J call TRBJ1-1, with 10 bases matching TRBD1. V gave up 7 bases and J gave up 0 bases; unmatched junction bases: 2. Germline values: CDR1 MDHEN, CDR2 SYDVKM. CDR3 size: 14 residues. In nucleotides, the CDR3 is TGTGCCAGCAAGACAGGGGGCGTGAACACTGAAGCTTTCTTT. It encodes CASKTGGVNTEAFF. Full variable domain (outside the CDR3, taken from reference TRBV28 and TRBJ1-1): DVKVTQSSRYLVKRTGEKVFLECVQDMDHENMFWYRQDPGLGLRLIYFSYDVKMKEKGDIPEGYSVSREKKERFSLILESASTNQTSMYLCASKTGGVNTEAFFGQGTRLTVV.

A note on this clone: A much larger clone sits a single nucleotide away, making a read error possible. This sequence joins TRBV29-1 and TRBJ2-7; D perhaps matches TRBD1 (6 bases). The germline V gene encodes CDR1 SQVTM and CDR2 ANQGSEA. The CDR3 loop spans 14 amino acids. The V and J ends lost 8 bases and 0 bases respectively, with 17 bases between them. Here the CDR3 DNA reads TGCAGCCCCCGACAGGAGATGTCCTCCTACGAGCAGTACTTC. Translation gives CSPRQEMSSYEQYF.

CDR3 nucleotides: TGTGCCAGCAGCTTGGTCCAGGGGCAGTTCTTC. Translating it yields CASSLVQGQFF. The rearrangement uses TRBV7-9 and TRBJ2-1, with D maybe TRBD1 (5 bases). V lost 3 bases and J 12 bases, leaving 9 bases between the germline ends. From germline, CDR1 is SEHNR and CDR2 FQNEAQ (reference sequence). This CDR3 spans 11 amino acids.